This T cell receptor beta chain was recorded in a study of CD8 T cells in Susac syndrome. Patients with Susac syndrome met diagnostic criteria defined recently for definite or probable disease. Reverse transcription of roughly 0.45 to 1 ug RNA was performed with random hexamers. From the immunoSEQ multiplex PCR reads, TCRdb called clonotypes with MiXCR, one entry per CDR3 protein. The data show fewer than 200,000 distinct CDR3 sequences, 91% seen once. Trimming removed 0 bases from V and 4 bases from J, with 16 bases in between. Germline-derived CDR1 and CDR2 are DFQATT and SNEGSKA (reference sequence). This CDR3 is built from 15 residues. General observations from the study: The CD4+ T cell repertoire of patients with Susac syndrome showed no detectable clonal expansion.

As regards this clonotype: Its antigen is currently unknown.

V is TRBV20-1 and J is TRBJ2-7; no reliable D call. The sequence came from a human donor with Susac syndrome. The sequencing input was CD4+ T cells from PBMCs. CDR3 sequence reads: CSARDVSFLRYEQYF. In nucleotides, the CDR3 is TGCAGTGCTAGAGATGTAAGTTTTCTTCGATACGAGCAGTACTTC.